This T cell receptor (beta chain) was profiled in a study of T-cell reconstitution after alpha-beta-depleted transplantation in children. Trimming took 5 bases from V and 4 from J; bases not matched to a gene: 8. The CDR3 consists of 15 residues. Study-wide results and caveats: Surviving recipient cells, namely T cells and thymic progenitors, were the source of high day-60 TCRbeta diversity in some patients. Alpha-beta T cells about two months after transplant reportedly derived from several hundred expanded graft clones. Among T cells one year after transplant, newly produced cells accounted for most counts and diversity.

Using unique molecular identifiers, the investigators prepared the TCRbeta library. TCRdb re-called the PCR reads through MiXCR, storing one row per CDR3 protein. The sample holds 550,000 to 800,000 distinct CDR3 sequences, roughly 13% seen once. This clonotype showed up many times. What it binds is not known. The sample was PBMCs, taken before TCRalphabeta/CD19-depleted stem cell transplant. This sequence joins TRBV12-3 or TRBV12-4 and TRBJ2-1; 7 bases map to TRBD2. This TCR was sampled from a girl aged 2 to 9 with congenital amegakaryocytic thrombocytopenia, due to receive a stem cell transplant. The CDR3 nucleotides are TGTGCCAGCAGTCCATTTCTAGCGGTTTACAATGAGCAGTTCTTC. It codes for CASSPFLAVYNEQFF.